This T cell receptor beta chain was sequenced during a study of blood T cell repertoires in COVID-19. Participants reported their clinical history, and cohort assignment relied on those reports. Some clones are missing from TCRdb's copy, which holds only in-frame ones; the method was immunoSEQ multiplex PCR. Among fewer than 350,000 clones, approximately 91% were seen once, and the ten largest hold 2% to 2.5%. This clone appeared once. Germline V gene sequence: CDR1 LNHDA, CDR2 SQIVND (reference sequence). The length of the CDR3 is 13 residues. Losses at the gene ends were 10 bases for V and 0 bases for J; bases not matched to a gene: 4.

This sequence originates from a woman in her thirties or forties with acute COVID-19. The sequenced sample was PBMCs or T cells enriched from blood (not recorded which). The chain couples TRBV19 to TRBJ1-1; 8 bases map to TRBD1. The CDR3 coding sequence is TGTGCCACCAAACAGGGGGTGAACACTGAAGCTTTCTTT. It encodes CATKQGVNTEAFF.